This section outlines one TCR beta chain sequence together with its context. The antigen is undetermined. All TRB cDNA libraries came from 5' RACE performed with UMI labels. For each CDR3 protein, TCRdb gives one entry from its re-call of the 5' RACE reads, without DNA. The table lists 150,000 or so distinct CDR3 sequences. Naivety in CD8+ T cells corresponded to a CD45RO-CCR7+CD27+CD95- phenotype. The data stem from a study of CXCR3-negative and CXCR3-positive naive CD8 T cells. For the study at large: A total of approximately 140 million TRB reads was generated, with about 1.5 +/- 0.3 million per library.

Overall study findings and caveats: CXCR3-positive naive cells had TRB CDR3s that were more hydrophobic than CXCR3-negative naive cells had.

Germline CDR1 and CDR2: MGHRA and YSYEKL. The CDR3 loop spans 16 amino acids. Sequencing input: naive CXCR3- CD8+ T cells from blood. Subset denoted: CD45RO-CCR7+CD27+CD95- naive CD8+ T cells lacking CXCR3 (TNR3-). This clonotype was sampled from a human donor in good health. Some clones in this sample may be carry-over from other donors' samples. The rearrangement uses TRBV4-1 and TRBJ2-1; TCRdb reports TRBD2, a call that lacks DNA to check it against. The CDR3 sequence is CASSQDETSGRSEQFF.